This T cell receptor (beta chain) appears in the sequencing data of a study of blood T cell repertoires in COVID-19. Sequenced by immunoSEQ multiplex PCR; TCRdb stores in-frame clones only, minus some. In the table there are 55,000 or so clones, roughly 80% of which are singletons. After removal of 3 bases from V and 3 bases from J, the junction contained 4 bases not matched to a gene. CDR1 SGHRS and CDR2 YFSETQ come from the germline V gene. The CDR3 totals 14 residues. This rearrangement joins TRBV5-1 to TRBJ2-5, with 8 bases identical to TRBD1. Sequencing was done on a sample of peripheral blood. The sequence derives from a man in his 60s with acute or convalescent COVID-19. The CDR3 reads CASSSGQGEETQYF. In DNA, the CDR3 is TGCGCCAGCAGCTCTGGACAGGGTGAAGAGACCCAGTACTTC.